Listed here is a single TCR beta chain. This clone was observed a single time. What antigen it recognizes has not been identified. Base qualities are not provided; no much larger clone lies one nucleotide away. These data originate in a study of T cell responses to AZD1222 COVID-19 vaccine (dated by TCRdb to about 2021). About the study as a whole: A total of under 250 trial participants underwent TCR sequencing, of whom 207 had received two doses of AZD1222 and about 26 had received two doses of the MenACWY control vaccine. Trial participants were enrolled by age into subgroups of 18-55, 56-69 and 70-plus years, and around 150, 29 and 61 TCR-sequenced participants, respectively, were included in these subgroups.

The time point label corresponds to: about 28 days (+/-7) after the second vaccine dose. AZD1222 recipients whose second dose came at about 4 weeks and those whose second dose came at about 12 weeks were combined into one group, since spike-specific TCR depth and breadth did not differ between the two schedules. Vaccinee samples came from UK trials COV001 and COV002, including a single-blind randomized controlled phase 2/3 trial of AZD1222 (ChAdOx1 nCoV-19) in healthy adults. For TCRbeta chain sequencing, PBMC samples were collected from trial participants at day 0 and at day 28 after the second dose. Broader findings and caveats from the paper: No day 14 peak-response samples were available, so repertoires were characterized only after the peak T cell response. Conclusions about previously exposed vaccinees are limited, since just 6 or 7 AZD1222 recipients were seropositive for SARS-CoV-2 at baseline. The whole spike protein was spanned by vaccine-associated CD4 TCRs, and dominant responses were seen in regions 160-218 and 743-854. Participants were mostly white British and included more females than males, and it was suggested by the authors that clonal diversity may have been underestimated. After two AZD1222 doses, spike-specific TCR breadth and depth were significantly higher than at day 0 and than in MenACWY recipients. The 56-69-year group was small, and its depth increase did not reach significance, likely because of low power. Reportedly, almost half of the unique spike-specific TCRs recognized epitopes lying outside the regions that are mutated in the B.1.351 and B.1.1.7 variants.

The CDR3 regions of human TCRbeta chains were analyzed by immunosequencing. As for how the authors treated the data: TCRs in the repertoires were matched against a reference library of SARS-CoV-2-specific TCRs that had been generated with the MIRA antigen-specificity platform. Breadth was defined as the fraction of unique TCRs that were SARS-CoV-2-associated. Depth was defined as the fraction of total T cells that were SARS-CoV-2-associated. Using the MIRA data, every spike-specific TCR was mapped to the spike region that the TCR reacted to and assigned to either a CD4 or a CD8 class. Log10-transformed breadth and depth values were compared by one-way ANOVA with Sidak's multiple comparisons tests. The table comes from immuneACCESS by way of TCRdb, which keeps in-frame sequences with V and J called. Part of the clones is missing from these tables; in studies checked, under half for an unresolved V gene and the rest for unknown reasons. For V, J and clone size, that table is used; D and trimming come from the DNA. The sample table lists about 150,000 clones, 90% of them with a count of one. Around 3.1% of the sample is taken by the ten largest.

V ends up 10 bases short and J 5 bases short, with an unmatched junction base count of 18. CDR3 length: 17 amino acids, cysteine to phenylalanine. Just the 51-base CDR3 DNA is kept, in frame starting at base 1. CDR1 and CDR2 are drawn from the germline V gene (reference sequence): MNHEY, SMNVEV. This chain is built from TRBV27 and TRBJ2-2; 8 bases in the middle match TRBD2. This TCR was sampled from an adult who received the AZD1222 COVID-19 vaccine. Sample: peripheral blood, taken 28 days after the second AZD1222 dose. The nucleotides read TGTGCCACGTCAAGGGGTAATCGGGAGGGAGGTACCGGGGAGCTGTTTTTT. It codes for CATSRGNREGGTGELFF.